The 20 T cell receptor beta chains given below trace back to one sample, sequenced in a study of shared clonotypes between healthy human individuals. Libraries were prepared by immunoSEQ multiplex PCR; TCRdb keeps only in-frame clonotypes and omits some of them. The sample carries about 2.3 million clones, approximately 93% recorded once. Sequencing used naive CD4+ T cells from PBMCs. Subset noted: CD45RA+ positively selected. The receptor set was obtained from a man younger than 35 in good health. Some clones in this sample may be carry-over from other donors' samples.

V usage is TRBV29-1 and J usage is TRBJ2-1; TRBD1 or TRBD2 may be the D gene (5 bases each). With 8 bases removed from V and 7 bases from J, the gap between germline ends came to 12 bases. Germline-derived CDR1 and CDR2 are SQVTM and ANQGSEA. The CDR3 has 11 amino acids. CDR3 coding DNA: TGCAGCCCCTGGTGGGGGAATGAGCAGTTCTTC. Protein sequence: CSPWWGNEQFF.

This clone was seen just once. The genes are TRBV7-9 and TRBJ1-2; 7 bases map to TRBD1. The CDR3 has 15 amino acids. Trimming took 3 bases from V and 4 from J; bases not matched to a gene: 8. Germline V gene sequence: CDR1 SEHNR, CDR2 FQNEAQ (reference sequence). CDR3 DNA sequence: TGTGCCAGCAGCTTGGTTTCAGGGGGGGCCTATGGCTACACCTTC. Its translation: CASSLVSGGAYGYTF.

The V and J genes are TRBV19 and TRBJ2-5, with D tentatively TRBD1 or TRBD2 (5 bases each). The CDR3 runs to 14 residues. Germline V gives CDR1 LNHDA, CDR2 SQIVND (reference sequence). The ends were cut back, 6 bases at V and 4 bases at J, with 15 bases in the middle. Written as DNA, the CDR3 is TGTGCCAGTAGCCCGGGGACGGGGTTAGAGACCCAGTACTTC. Translation: CASSPGTGLETQYF.

V gene TRBV19 combines with J gene TRBJ1-5; maybe TRBD1 (5 bases). V shed 3 bases and J shed 7 bases, with 13 bases lying between them. The CDR3 totals 14 residues. The germline V gene has CDR1 LNHDA and CDR2 SQIVND (reference sequence). This CDR3 is CASSILQGGQPQHF. CDR3 DNA sequence: TGTGCCAGTAGTATTCTTCAGGGTGGGCAGCCCCAGCATTTT.

This chain connects TRBV7-8 to TRBJ1-3; TRBD1 might be the D (6 bases). Per the germline V gene, CDR1 is SGHVS and CDR2 is FQNEAQ. The CDR3 runs 18 residues. With 4 bases removed from V and 2 bases from J, the gap between germline ends came to 21 bases. The CDR3 region has the DNA TGTGCCAGCAGCTCCCTCAGCGGTGGGGACACTACTGGAAACACCATATATTTT. This translates into CASSSLSGGDTTGNTIYF. Based on the CDR3 plus reference TRBV7-8 and TRBJ1-3, the full variable domain is GAGVSQSPRYKVAKRGQDVALRCDPISGHVSLFWYQQALGQGPEFLTYFQNEAQLDKSGLPSDRFFAERPEGSVSTLKIQRTQQEDSAVYLCASSSLSGGDTTGNTIYFGEGSWLTVV.

The V call is TRBV6-6, the J call TRBJ1-5; D perhaps matches TRBD1 (5 bases). The CDR3 totals 14 residues. Germline values: CDR1 MNHNY, CDR2 SVGAGI (reference sequence). The V end lost 6 bases, the J end lost 1 base, and 10 bases lay between the germline ends. CDR3 sequence reads: CASREGLSNQPQHF. The CDR3 bases are TGTGCCAGCAGAGAGGGGCTGAGCAATCAGCCCCAGCATTTT.

On this clone: Other DNA sequences in the sample encode the same CDR3. The genes are TRBV18 and TRBJ1-1; TRBD1 matches 8 bases. The ends lost 3 bases at V and 0 bases at J; junction bases unmatched: 3. Germline CDR1 reads KGHSH; CDR2 reads LQKENI. CDR3 length equals 15 residues. The CDR3 DNA sequence: TGTGCCAGCTCACCGGGGGACAGGATGAACACTGAAGCTTTCTTT. This translates into CASSPGDRMNTEAFF. The full variable domain, with the rest looked up from reference TRBV18 and TRBJ1-1, is NAGVMQNPRHLVRRRGQEARLRCSPMKGHSHVYWYRQLPEEGLKFMVYLQKENIIDESGMPKERFSAEFPKEGPSILRIQQVVRGDSAAYFCASSPGDRMNTEAFFGQGTRLTVV.

Worth noting for this clone: Within the sample, other DNA sequences also encode this same CDR3. V and J are TRBV18 and TRBJ2-5; 8 bases agree with TRBD1. This CDR3 has 15 residues. The V gene end was trimmed by 3 bases and the J gene end by 4 bases; junction bases not matched to a gene: 7. Germline V CDR1 and CDR2: KGHSH, LQKENI. CDR3 nucleotides: TGTGCCAGCTCACCCGGTCAGGGGGCAGGAGAGACCCAGTACTTC. As protein: CASSPGQGAGETQYF.

V usage is TRBV6-5 and J usage is TRBJ1-2; D unresolved. Germline CDR1 and CDR2: MNHEY and SVGAGI. The CDR3 sequence is 12 residues long. Trimming cost V 2 bases and J 6 bases, with 7 bases left between them. The CDR3 nucleotides are TGTGCCAGCAGTTACCGGGGAAATGGCTACACCTTC. It codes for CASSYRGNGYTF.

V usage is TRBV19 and J usage is TRBJ2-1; possible D gene TRBD2, 6 bases. Between the trimmed V and J ends, which lost 2 bases and 4 bases, there was a span of 21 bases. The CDR3 has 18 residues. Germline lookup yields CDR1 LNHDA and CDR2 SQIVND (reference sequence). This CDR3 is CASSINQFRGSGYNEQFF. The CDR3, as DNA: TGTGCCAGTAGTATAAACCAATTTCGGGGGTCGGGGTACAATGAGCAGTTCTTC.

The chain joins TRBV15 to TRBJ2-7, with 8 positions matching TRBD1. Germline trimming cut 0 bases from V and 7 bases from J; bases unmatched to any gene: 5. In germline, CDR1 is LNHNV, CDR2 YYDKDF (reference sequence). The CDR3 is made up of 14 amino acids. The CDR3 loop reads CATSRDQGAREQYF. DNA of the CDR3: TGTGCCACCAGCAGAGATCAGGGGGCGCGGGAGCAGTACTTC.

V gene TRBV7-6 combines with J gene TRBJ2-7, with 7 bases that match TRBD1. Trimming cost V 1 base and J 6 bases; bases outside gene matches: 12. Germline V gene data show CDR1 as SGHVS and CDR2 as FNYEAQ. The CDR3 has 16 amino acids. For the CDR3, the DNA is TGTGCCAGCAGCTTAGGCCAACAGGGGTTAGGTGGCGAGCAGTACTTC. This codes for CASSLGQQGLGGEQYF.

This clone showed up just once. The chain links TRBV28 to TRBJ2-3; 8 bases are shared with TRBD1. CDR3 size: 15 residues. The germline V gene encodes CDR1 MDHEN and CDR2 SYDVKM. The V segment lost 6 bases and the J segment 6 bases; nucleotides outside the gene matches: 11. Here the CDR3 reads CASRQTGGATDTQYF. For the CDR3, the DNA is TGTGCCAGCAGACAAACAGGGGGAGCAACGGATACGCAGTATTTT.

CDR3 nucleotide sequence: TGTGCCAGCAGATTAAGACAGATCGCGAACACCGGGGAGCTGTTTTTT. It yields the protein CASRLRQIANTGELFF. The rearrangement joins TRBV5-8 to TRBJ2-2, with a tentative D call TRBD1 (5 bases). From germline, CDR1 is SGHTS and CDR2 YDEGEE. The CDR3 has 16 residues. Trimming cost V 5 bases and J 0 bases, with 14 bases left between them.

This clone was counted a few times. The genes are TRBV2 and TRBJ1-5; no definite D call. V lost 1 base and J 0 bases, leaving 7 bases between the germline ends. The CDR3 runs 15 residues. CDR1 and CDR2 from the germline V gene are SNHLY and FYNNEI. CDR3 nucleotides: TGTGCCAGCAGTGAAGAGCTTTATAGCAATCAGCCCCAGCATTTT. Translation gives CASSEELYSNQPQHF.

This clone was counted only a few times. Other nucleotide sequences from this sample produce the same CDR3. The V gene is TRBV30, the J gene TRBJ1-4; no reliable D call. The V end lost 0 bases, the J end lost 8 bases, and 4 bases lay between the germline ends. This CDR3 spans 11 amino acids. Germline V gene sequence: CDR1 GTSNPN, CDR2 SVGIG (reference sequence). CDR3 DNA sequence: TGTGCCTGGAGTGTGGGAGAAAAACTGTTTTTT. This encodes CAWSVGEKLFF.

The V gene is TRBV6-1, the J gene TRBJ2-7; tentatively, D is TRBD1 (6 bases). V was cut by 2 bases and J by 0 bases, with 14 bases left in between. This CDR3 is 16 amino acids long. Looked up from germline, CDR1 is MNHNS and CDR2 is SASEGT. Written as DNA, the CDR3 is TGTGCCAGCAGTGAATCGACGCCCAGGGGCTCCTACGAGCAGTACTTC. Translating it yields CASSESTPRGSYEQYF.

The chain employs TRBV6-1 and TRBJ2-5, with no clear D. The V and J ends lost 8 bases and 2 bases respectively, with 6 bases between them. The CDR3 has 11 residues. Germline CDR1 and CDR2: MNHNS and SASEGT. CDR3 loop: CASARQETQYF. CDR3 sequence (DNA): TGTGCCAGCGCCAGACAAGAGACCCAGTACTTC.

J is TRBJ1-2 and V is TRBV4-3; no firm D call. Germline assignment: CDR1 LGHNA and CDR2 YSLEER. This CDR3 is built from 15 residues. Trimming removed 0 bases at V and 10 bases at J, with 18 bases between. CDR3: CASSQEFGVPGIYTF. Written as DNA, the CDR3 is TGCGCCAGCAGCCAAGAATTTGGAGTACCGGGGATCTACACCTTC.

For this clone: Other DNA sequences in the same sample also yield this CDR3. The chain carries TRBV29-1 and TRBJ2-3; no clear D. Germline CDR1 reads SQVTM; CDR2 reads ANQGSEA. Trimming pared 7 bases from V and 5 bases from J, leaving 10 bases between. The length of the CDR3 is 11 residues. The CDR3 region is CSARAGDTQYF. The CDR3 region has the DNA TGCAGCGCTAGGGCTGGAGATACGCAGTATTTT.